This TCR beta chain was sequenced in a study of T cell clonality in common variable immunodeficiency. General observations from the study: Reportedly, TCR beta sequences from common variable immunodeficiency showed fewer deletions and N-nucleotide insertions.

Repertoires were generated with immunoSEQ multiplex PCR, while TCRdb's copy carries only in-frame clones and drops some. Sampling found about 5,000 clones, none seen once. This clone was picked up many times. The antigen remains undetermined. The sequenced fragment ends 3 residues before the CDR3 boundary, so the rest is inferred from the germline J gene. All CVID subjects were on immunoglobulin replacement for at least one year. The CDR3 runs 14 residues. Germline assignment: CDR1 SGHRS and CDR2 YFSETQ. Trimming cost V 2 bases and J 4 bases; bases outside gene matches: 5. The clonotype was recovered from a human donor with common variable immunodeficiency. Sequencing was done on a sample of peripheral blood mononuclear cells. V and J are TRBV5-1 and TRBJ2-5; TRBD1 agrees at 7 bases. CDR3 bases read: TGCGCCAGCAGCTTACAGGGGCCGAGAGAGACC. Residues: CASSLQGPRET. The CDR3 reads in full as CASSLQGPRETQYF.